This passage covers 27 T cell receptor beta chains from one sample sequenced in a study of blood T cell repertoires in COVID-19. Measured with immunoSEQ multiplex PCR; TCRdb has only the in-frame clones, and not every one. Among 68,000 or so clones listed, just over 85% were seen once. Sequencing was done on a sample of peripheral blood. The receptors were gathered from a man aged 45 to 65 with acute or convalescent COVID-19.

The J gene is TRBJ2-5, the V gene TRBV9; TRBD2 agrees at 8 bases. The CDR3 is 16 residues long. Germline values: CDR1 SGDLS, CDR2 YYNGEE. Unmatched junction bases numbered 8, after V lost 0 bases and J lost 4 bases. CDR3 sequence (DNA): TGTGCCAGCAGCGTAGGTTCGGGACTAGGCTTAGAGACCCAGTACTTC. As protein: CASSVGSGLGLETQYF.

The rearrangement links TRBV10-2 to TRBJ1-4; TRBD1 is a possible D gene (6 bases). V lost 6 bases to trimming and J lost 6 bases, with 14 bases between them. Germline loops: CDR1 WSHSY, CDR2 SAAADI. The CDR3 sequence is 14 residues long. CDR3 nucleotide sequence: TGCGCCAGCAGCATAACAGGGCCTTATGAAAAACTGTTTTTT. Its translation: CASSITGPYEKLFF.

The chain uses TRBV11-1 and TRBJ2-1; D remains ambiguous. The V gene lost 2 bases and the J gene lost 7 bases, with 15 bases spanning the gap. Germline CDR1 reads SGHAT; CDR2 reads FQDESV (reference sequence). The CDR3 has 15 amino acids. CDR3 residues: CASSLTPATRNEQFF. In nucleotides, the CDR3 is TGTGCCAGCAGCTTAACCCCGGCGACAAGGAATGAGCAGTTCTTC.

This rearrangement joins TRBV6-5 to TRBJ1-4; the D gene is possibly TRBD1 (5 bases). V was clipped by 4 bases and J by 7 bases, with 10 bases between them. There are 13 residues in the CDR3. CDR1 MNHEY and CDR2 SVGAGI come from the germline V gene. This CDR3 is CASSSLGGEKLFF. CDR3 nucleotides: TGTGCCAGCAGTTCCCTCGGGGGTGAAAAACTGTTTTTT.

The V and J genes are TRBV12-3 or TRBV12-4 and TRBJ1-1; D is ambiguous. The CDR3 covers 11 residues. For the CDR3, the DNA is TGTATAGTCAGGATAAGAGATGAAGCTTTCTTT. Its translation: CIVRIRDEAFF.

The chain is built from TRBV11-2 and TRBJ2-4; 7 nucleotides match TRBD2. CDR1 is SGHAT and CDR2 is FQNNGV in the germline V gene. Trimming took 4 bases from V and 9 from J; bases not matched to a gene: 6. The CDR3 loop spans 13 amino acids. CDR3 nucleotide sequence: TGTGCCAGCAGCTCCCCCCCGGGAGGCATTCAGTACTTC. It translates to CASSSPPGGIQYF.

The chain joins TRBV4-1 to TRBJ2-7; 9 nucleotides align to TRBD1. V gave up 5 bases and J gave up 3 bases; unmatched junction bases: 5. Germline CDR1 MGHRA, CDR2 YSYEKL. The CDR3 runs to 14 residues. CDR3 sequence: CASSLRQGDYEQYF. CDR3 nucleotide sequence: TGCGCCAGCAGCTTACGACAGGGGGACTACGAGCAGTACTTC.

The sample holds a few counts of this clone. V usage is TRBV28 and J usage is TRBJ2-7; 10 nucleotides align to TRBD1. Germline loops: CDR1 MDHEN, CDR2 SYDVKM. The V segment lost 3 bases and the J segment 5 bases; nucleotides outside the gene matches: 13. This CDR3 has 17 amino acids. CDR3 residues: CASSFEGGDRGPHEQYF. CDR3 coding DNA: TGTGCCAGCAGTTTCGAGGGGGGCGACAGGGGGCCCCACGAGCAGTACTTC.

The rearrangement links TRBV4-1 to TRBJ2-7, with a tentative D call TRBD2 (6 bases). With 4 bases removed from V and 0 bases from J, the gap between germline ends came to 10 bases. Germline V gene sequence: CDR1 MGHRA, CDR2 YSYEKL. This CDR3 is 14 amino acids long. CDR3 coding DNA: TGCGCCAGCAGCCCCGCGGGAATCTCCTACGAGCAGTACTTC. Translating it yields CASSPAGISYEQYF.

This clone was seen more than once but under ten times. V usage is TRBV6-1 and J usage is TRBJ2-1, with D tentatively TRBD1 (6 bases). The V gene's germline CDR1 is MNHNS and CDR2 SASEGT. Deletions cut 0 bases from V and 8 bases from J, with 11 bases between. The CDR3 contains 14 residues. This chain's CDR3 is CASSEAPWGHEQFF. The CDR3 region has the DNA TGTGCCAGCAGTGAAGCTCCGTGGGGGCATGAGCAGTTCTTC.

J is TRBJ1-3 and V is TRBV6-6, with D perhaps matching TRBD1 (5 bases). V lost 2 bases to trimming and J lost 2 bases, with 13 bases between them. CDR3 length equals 16 residues. Germline CDR1 and CDR2: MNHNY and SVGAGI (reference sequence). The CDR3: CASSYNRGDAGNTIYF. In DNA, the CDR3 is TGTGCCAGCAGTTACAATAGGGGTGACGCTGGAAACACCATATATTTT.

The CDR3 loop is CASSPGSGGLGEQYF. CDR3 nucleotide sequence: TGTGCCAGCAGTCCTGGGTCGGGGGGACTGGGCGAGCAGTACTTC. The chain employs TRBV27 and TRBJ2-7, with 7 bases aligning to TRBD2. This CDR3 has 15 amino acids. V lost 5 bases, J lost 6 bases, and 13 bases stayed unmatched. CDR1 MNHEY and CDR2 SMNVEV come from the germline V gene (reference sequence).

V gene TRBV6-5 combines with J gene TRBJ2-5, with 7 bases identical to TRBD1. Unmatched junction bases numbered 6, after V lost 2 bases and J lost 3 bases. There are 15 residues in the CDR3. Germline V gene sequence: CDR1 MNHEY, CDR2 SVGAGI. CDR3 bases: TGTGCCAGCAGTTACCCCATCGACAGGGAAGAGACCCAGTACTTC. This encodes CASSYPIDREETQYF.

The chain uses TRBV5-4 and TRBJ2-1; 8 bases fit TRBD2. There are 15 residues in the CDR3. Germline CDR1 and CDR2: SGHNT and YYREEE (reference sequence). V shed 4 bases and J 8 bases; nucleotides not matched to a gene: 11. The CDR3: CASSPREGPSDEQFF. The DNA of the CDR3 is TGTGCCAGCAGCCCTCGGGAGGGCCCCTCGGATGAGCAGTTCTTC.

The V call is TRBV6-5, the J call TRBJ2-1, with a tentative D call TRBD1 (6 bases). Germline V gives CDR1 MNHEY, CDR2 SVGAGI. V was pared by 0 bases and J by 8 bases, with 11 bases between. The CDR3 length is 14 residues. The CDR3 bases are TGTGCCAGCAGTTACTCGCCCAGGGGCTATGAGCAGTTCTTC. Translated, it gives CASSYSPRGYEQFF.

The V gene is TRBV7-2, the J gene TRBJ2-7; TRBD1 agrees at 8 bases. From germline, CDR1 is SGHTA and CDR2 FQGNSA. The junction had 0 bases not matched to a gene; V was cut back by 5 bases and J by 3 bases. The CDR3 spans 12 residues. The CDR3 protein is CASSDRGYEQYF. In DNA, the CDR3 is TGTGCCAGCAGCGACAGGGGCTACGAGCAGTACTTC.

The chain is built from TRBV6-5 and TRBJ1-5; possible D gene TRBD1, 6 bases. From germline, CDR1 is MNHEY and CDR2 SVGAGI. The CDR3 is made up of 14 amino acids. Trimming cost V 7 bases and J 1 base, with 11 bases left between them. CDR3 sequence reads: CASNLGQSNQPQHF. In DNA form, the CDR3 reads TGTGCCAGCAACCTCGGACAGAGCAATCAGCCCCAGCATTTT.

Regarding this clone: The junction and the germline gene differ at one end; a read error may be behind it. The V and J genes are TRBV20-1 and TRBJ2-4, with a weak D call TRBD2 (6 bases). The CDR3 is 11 amino acids. CDR1 and CDR2 from the germline V gene are DFQATT and SNEGSKA (reference sequence). Here the CDR3 reads CSASDTSQTAF. The CDR3 DNA reads as TGCAGTGCCTCCGACACTAGCCAGACAGCATTC.

This sequence joins TRBV20-1 and TRBJ2-7, with 10 bases matching TRBD2. Germline values: CDR1 DFQATT, CDR2 SNEGSKA (reference sequence). The CDR3 sequence is 11 residues long. The V and J ends lost 7 bases and 4 bases, in that order; junction bases with no gene match: 1. CDR3 protein: CSGLAGYEQYF. CDR3 DNA: TGCAGTGGACTAGCGGGTTACGAGCAGTACTTC.

V and J are TRBV5-1 and TRBJ1-1; 8 positions agree with TRBD1. Germline CDR1 SGHRS, CDR2 YFSETQ. The CDR3 loop spans 14 amino acids. J gave up 1 base and V 5 bases, and 4 bases lay outside the gene matches. CDR3 in amino acids: CASRFGQGNTEAFF. CDR3 nucleotide sequence: TGCGCCAGCAGATTCGGACAGGGGAACACTGAAGCTTTCTTT.

The rearrangement links TRBV28 to TRBJ2-1; tentatively, D is TRBD2 (5 bases). The CDR3 consists of 14 residues. CDR1 is MDHEN, CDR2 SYDVKM, per germline. Trimming cost V 7 bases and J 6 bases, with 16 bases left between them. As DNA, the CDR3 is TGTGCCAGCACCGCAATCGGGATACTCAATGAGCAGTTCTTC. Its translation is CASTAIGILNEQFF. Combining the CDR3 with reference TRBV28 and TRBJ2-1 gives the whole variable domain DVKVTQSSRYLVKRTGEKVFLECVQDMDHENMFWYRQDPGLGLRLIYFSYDVKMKEKGDIPEGYSVSREKKERFSLILESASTNQTSMYLCASTAIGILNEQFFGPGTRLTVL.

This clone occurred a few times. The V and J genes are TRBV27 and TRBJ1-2; TRBD1 is a possible D gene (6 bases). CDR3 length: 14 residues. V was shortened by 5 bases and J by 4 bases, with 14 bases between the two germline ends. From germline, CDR1 is MNHEY and CDR2 SMNVEV (reference sequence). The CDR3 loop reads CASSPPGDSYGYTF. In DNA form, the CDR3 reads TGTGCCAGCAGTCCTCCAGGGGATAGCTATGGCTACACCTTC.

The chain combines TRBV19 with TRBJ1-2, with D possibly being TRBD1 (5 bases). From germline, CDR1 is LNHDA and CDR2 SQIVND (reference sequence). The CDR3 has 16 residues. V was pared by 7 bases and J by 2 bases, with 20 bases between. DNA of the CDR3: TGTGCCAGTACCTCAGCGGGAGGGACTGTAAACTATGGCTACACCTTC. Translating it yields CASTSAGGTVNYGYTF.

The CDR3 region is CASRHRGFEKLFF. CDR3 bases: TGTGCCAGCAGGCACAGGGGGTTTGAAAAACTGTTTTTT. The chain couples TRBV27 to TRBJ1-4; 8 bases are shared with TRBD1. CDR1 and CDR2 from the germline V gene are MNHEY and SMNVEV (reference sequence). The CDR3 extends over 13 amino acids. V lost 6 bases, J lost 7 bases, and 4 bases stayed unmatched.

This clone was found once. The chain has TRBV18 and TRBJ2-1; 8 bases line up with TRBD1. Germline trimming cut 1 base from V and 9 bases from J; bases unmatched to any gene: 8. Germline CDR1 is KGHSH and CDR2 is LQKENI. The CDR3 spans 15 residues. CDR3 bases: TGTGCCAGCTCACCACGCCGGACAGGGCACCTTGAGCAGTTCTTC. This codes for CASSPRRTGHLEQFF.

The chain recombines TRBV19 with TRBJ1-5, with no clear D. Germline-derived CDR1 and CDR2 are LNHDA and SQIVND (reference sequence). V was trimmed by 6 bases and J by 3 bases, leaving 12 bases between them. The CDR3 runs to 14 residues. CDR3: CASRYMQYNQPQHF. The DNA for the CDR3 is TGTGCCAGTAGATACATGCAGTACAATCAGCCCCAGCATTTT.

J is TRBJ2-7 and V is TRBV5-8, with D tentatively TRBD1 (5 bases). Per germline, CDR1 SGHTS and CDR2 YDEGEE. V shed 4 bases and J shed 3 bases, with 17 bases lying between them. This CDR3 region has 15 residues. CDR3: CASSKNRIGDYEQYF. Here the CDR3 DNA reads TGTGCCAGCAGCAAGAACCGTATAGGGGACTACGAGCAGTACTTC.